This TCR beta chain was identified during a study of blood T cell repertoires in COVID-19. In germline, CDR1 is SGHNT, CDR2 YYREEE (reference sequence). Trimming left V 6 bases short and J 1 base short, with 10 bases between. The CDR3 consists of 13 residues. Repertoires were generated with immunoSEQ multiplex PCR, while TCRdb's copy carries only in-frame clones and drops some. The repertoire holds roughly 200,000 clones, with over 75% as singletons. In this sample, this clone turned up a few times. The sequenced material came from peripheral blood. The chain has TRBV5-4 and TRBJ1-1; maybe TRBD1 (5 bases). The clonotype was recovered from a man aged 60 to 69 with acute or convalescent COVID-19. CDR3 DNA sequence: TGTGCCAGCACCCCGGACACGAACACTGAAGCTTTCTTT. Translated, it gives CASTPDTNTEAFF.